One and the same sample provided the 5 T cell receptor beta chains below, sequenced in a study of blood T cell repertoires in COVID-19. Profiled with immunoSEQ multiplex PCR; TCRdb holds only in-frame clones, not every one. The data hold 150,000 to 200,000 clones, with nearly 90% observed a single time. Sequenced input: peripheral blood. These receptors originate from a man in his 60s with active or convalescent COVID-19.

This rearrangement joins TRBV5-4 to TRBJ2-3; D might be TRBD1 (6 bases). Trimming pared 4 bases from V and 3 bases from J, leaving 15 bases between. The CDR3 extends over 15 amino acids. Germline CDR1 SGHNT, CDR2 YYREEE (reference sequence). CDR3 loop: CASSHYRDTTDTQYF. The CDR3 DNA follows: TGTGCCAGCAGCCACTACAGGGATACAACAGATACGCAGTATTTT.

The chain links TRBV6-6 to TRBJ1-6; TRBD1 is a possible D gene (6 bases). Germline CDR1 and CDR2: MNHNY and SVGAGI (reference sequence). Trimming pared 2 bases from V and 8 bases from J, leaving 13 bases between. The CDR3 spans 15 residues. CDR3 nucleotides: TGTGCCAGCAGTTACCCCGGACAGTTAGATTCACCCCTCCACTTT. This gives the protein CASSYPGQLDSPLHF.

The chain is built from TRBV19 and TRBJ2-3; perhaps TRBD2 as D (5 bases). The germline V and J ends were trimmed by 3 bases and 6 bases, with 7 bases remaining between them. Germline V gene lookup returns CDR1 LNHDA and CDR2 SQIVND (reference sequence). The CDR3 runs 12 residues. The CDR3 region has the DNA TGTGCCAGTAGTATTAGCGCGGATACGCAGTATTTT. This translates into CASSISADTQYF.

The chain recombines TRBV6-1 with TRBJ2-6; D is perhaps TRBD1 (6 bases). The V gene's germline CDR1 is MNHNS and CDR2 SASEGT. V lost 0 bases and J lost 3, with 6 bases in between. The CDR3 covers 15 residues. This chain's CDR3 is CASSEAGGGANVLTF. CDR3 nucleotide sequence: TGTGCCAGCAGTGAAGCAGGGGGTGGGGCCAACGTCCTGACTTTC.

This rearrangement joins TRBV14 to TRBJ2-5; TRBD1 matches at 8 bases. J was trimmed by 5 bases and V by 1 base; bases with no gene match: 6. CDR1 and CDR2 (germline): SGHDN, FVKESK. The CDR3 runs 15 residues. The CDR3 spells CASSQGTGRRETQYF. The CDR3 DNA follows: TGTGCCAGCAGCCAAGGGACAGGGAGGAGGGAGACCCAGTACTTC.